This T cell receptor (beta chain) was identified during a study of control samples from healthy donors and cancer patients. This clone is a singleton in its sample. This table comes from immunoSEQ multiplex PCR, and its TCRdb copy is limited to in-frame clones, with some not included. The sample carries 94,000 or so clones, 70% to 85% recorded once. Germline CDR1 reads MNHEY; CDR2 reads SVGEGT. V lost 4 bases, J lost 2 bases, and 3 bases lay in between. CDR3 length equals 13 residues. The specimen sequenced was PBMCs. This chain uses TRBV6-2 or TRBV6-3 with TRBJ2-6; D not certain. The TCR was taken from a man between 65 and 85 years old with lung cancer. CDR3 DNA: TGTGCCAGCAGTTCCCCTGGGGCCAACGTCCTGACTTTC. This codes for CASSSPGANVLTF.